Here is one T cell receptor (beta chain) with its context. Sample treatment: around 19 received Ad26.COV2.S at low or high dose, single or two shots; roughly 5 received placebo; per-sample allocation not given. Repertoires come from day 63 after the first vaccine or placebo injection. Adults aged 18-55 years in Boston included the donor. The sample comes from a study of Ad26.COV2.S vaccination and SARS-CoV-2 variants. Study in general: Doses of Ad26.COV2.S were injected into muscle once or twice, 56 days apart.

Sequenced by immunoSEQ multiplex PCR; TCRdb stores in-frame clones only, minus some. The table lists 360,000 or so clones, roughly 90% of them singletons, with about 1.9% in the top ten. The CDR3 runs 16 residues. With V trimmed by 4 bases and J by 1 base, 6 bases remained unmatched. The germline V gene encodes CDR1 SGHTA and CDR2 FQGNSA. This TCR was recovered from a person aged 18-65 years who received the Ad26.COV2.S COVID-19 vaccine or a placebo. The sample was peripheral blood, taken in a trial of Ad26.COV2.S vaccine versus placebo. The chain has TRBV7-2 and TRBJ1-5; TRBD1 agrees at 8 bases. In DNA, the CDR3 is TGTGCCAGCAGCTACAAGACAGGGGCAAGCAATCAGCCCCAGCATTTT. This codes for CASSYKTGASNQPQHF.